Listed below are T cell receptor beta chains from one sample, sequenced in a study of T cell repertoires in cytomegalovirus infection. TCRdb fed the reads into MiXCR, producing one record per CDR3 protein. The table has 200,000 to 300,000 distinct CDR3 sequences, roughly 12% seen once. What was sequenced was PBMCs. These receptors originate from a human donor in good health (CMV status not recorded). Some clones in this sample may be carry-over from other donors' samples. The CDR3 runs from the conserved cysteine through the conserved F or W. The D gene is left open where the match is weak. Size is stated for part of the rows, as once, few or many counts, or as a class when the clone is expanded.

clone_size,j_call,v_call,d_call,cdr3_aa,cdr3_nt
many,TRBJ1-1,TRBV7-2,TRBD1,CASSLDWARGAFF,TGTGCCAGCAGCTTAGACTGGGCCAGGGGGGCTTTCTTT
few,TRBJ2-5,TRBV18,-,CASSPSRVQETQYF,TGTGCCAGCTCACCATCACGGGTCCAAGAGACCCAGTACTTC
many,TRBJ2-1,TRBV6-2/TRBV6-3,TRBD2,CASSRLSGGYNEQFF,TGTGCCAGCAGTCGACTAAGCGGGGGCTACAATGAGCAGTTCTTC
few,TRBJ1-1,TRBV28,-,CASSRGVWTEAFF,TGTGCCAGCAGTAGGGGGGTTTGGACTGAAGCTTTCTTT
many,TRBJ2-2,TRBV5-6,TRBD1,CASVPRRQGARGELFF,TGTGCCAGCGTACCCCGGAGACAGGGGGCGCGGGGGGAGCTGTTTTTT
-,TRBJ2-3,TRBV4-2,TRBD2,CASSPERGGTDTQYF,TGTGCCAGCAGCCCAGAGCGGGGGGGCACAGATACGCAGTATTTT
-,TRBJ1-2,TRBV6-5,TRBD1,CASSDQGEGDGYTF,TGTGCCAGCAGTGATCAGGGGGAAGGCGATGGCTACACCTTC
-,TRBJ1-1,TRBV19,-,CASSIRGATEAFF,TGTGCCAGTAGTATAAGAGGGGCCACTGAAGCTTTCTTT
many,TRBJ2-5,TRBV7-6,TRBD2,CASSFIPAGEETQYF,TGTGCCAGCAGCTTTATCCCTGCGGGGGAAGAGACCCAGTACTTC
many,TRBJ2-7,TRBV12-3/TRBV12-4,-,CASSPLDRKAYEQYF,TGTGCCAGCAGCCCCCTTGACAGGAAGGCATACGAGCAGTACTTC
few,TRBJ2-7,TRBV29-1,-,CSVERLGVTYEQYF,TGCAGCGTCGAGCGATTGGGCGTTACCTACGAGCAGTACTTC
many,TRBJ2-7,TRBV6-6,-,CASSYSASSHEQYF,TGTGCCAGCAGTTACTCGGCTAGTTCCCACGAGCAGTACTTC
-,TRBJ1-1,TRBV20-1,-,CSAFYGGSLGTRTEAFF,TGCAGTGCGTTCTACGGGGGGAGCCTGGGGACACGCACTGAAGCTTTCTTT
many,TRBJ2-1,TRBV7-2,-,CASSRSGTYNEQFF,TGTGCCAGCAGCCGTAGCGGTACTTACAATGAGCAGTTCTTC
many,TRBJ2-5,TRBV7-2,TRBD2,CASSQEGLAGETQYF,TGTGCCAGCAGCCAAGAAGGACTAGCGGGGGAGACCCAGTACTTC
-,TRBJ2-7,TRBV10-3,TRBD1,CAISNGDRGSGWDEQYF,TGTGCCATCAGCAACGGGGACAGGGGAAGTGGATGGGACGAGCAGTACTTC
many,TRBJ1-5,TRBV20-1,-,CSATFQGEGQPQHF,TGCAGTGCTACCTTCCAGGGAGAGGGACAGCCCCAGCATTTT
many,TRBJ2-5,TRBV7-2,TRBD2,CASSLGGLAVQETQYF,TGTGCCAGCAGCTTAGGAGGGCTAGCGGTACAAGAGACCCAGTACTTC
many,TRBJ2-7,TRBV7-2,TRBD2,CASSWTSGRSASEQYF,TGTGCCAGCAGCTGGACTAGCGGGAGATCAGCTAGCGAGCAGTACTTC
many,TRBJ1-4,TRBV28,-,CASRPGLDEKLFF,TGTGCCAGCAGACCGGGGCTGGATGAAAAACTGTTTTTT
-,TRBJ2-5,TRBV10-3,TRBD1,CAISGQGAGETQYF,TGTGCCATCAGTGGACAGGGGGCTGGGGAGACCCAGTACTTC
many,TRBJ2-5,TRBV7-2,TRBD1,CASSLALRTGTQYF,TGTGCCAGCAGCTTAGCATTACGGACAGGGACCCAGTACTTC
many,TRBJ2-5,TRBV7-9,TRBD1,CASSSRGLETQYF,TGTGCCAGCAGCTCAAGGGGGCTAGAGACCCAGTACTTC
-,TRBJ2-3,TRBV12-3/TRBV12-4,-,CASRPTEDTQYF,TGTGCCAGCAGACCGACGGAAGATACGCAGTATTTT
few,TRBJ1-4,TRBV30,TRBD1,CAWSVLGTGNEKLFF,TGTGCCTGGAGTGTACTGGGGACAGGGAATGAAAAACTGTTTTTT
many,TRBJ2-7,TRBV7-2,-,CASSSSGRGVGYF,TGTGCCAGCAGCTCGAGCGGACGGGGTGTAGGGTACTTC
-,TRBJ1-4,TRBV11-2,-,CASSLVGASATNEKLFF,TGTGCCAGCAGCTTAGTAGGGGCATCTGCAACTAATGAAAAACTGTTTTTT
-,TRBJ1-2,TRBV7-2,-,CASSLGFQDYGYTF,TGTGCCAGCAGCTTAGGGTTCCAAGACTATGGCTACACCTTC
few,TRBJ1-5,TRBV2,-,CASSDRGFNQPQHF,TGTGCCAGCAGTGATAGGGGATTCAATCAGCCCCAGCATTTT
many,TRBJ1-4,TRBV12-3/TRBV12-4,-,CASSRPSGTANEKLFF,TGTGCCAGCAGCCGGCCATCAGGGACGGCTAATGAAAAACTGTTTTTT
many,TRBJ2-3,TRBV7-2,TRBD1,CASSYDRGPGTDTQYF,TGTGCCAGCAGCTATGACAGGGGACCGGGCACAGATACGCAGTATTTT
many,TRBJ1-4,TRBV25-1,-,CASSAHHEKLFF,TGTGCCAGCAGTGCCCACCATGAAAAACTGTTTTTT
many,TRBJ2-7,TRBV28,TRBD2,CASIRAGGYEQYF,TGTGCCAGCATAAGGGCGGGAGGGTACGAGCAGTACTTC
-,TRBJ1-1,TRBV29-1,-,CSAAIGGNTEAFF,TGCAGCGCCGCCATCGGAGGGAACACTGAAGCTTTCTTT
many,TRBJ2-3,TRBV7-2,-,CASSFVDTQYF,TGTGCCAGCAGCTTTGTAGATACGCAGTATTTT
-,TRBJ2-7,TRBV30,TRBD2,CAWSVGSGSYEQYF,TGTGCCTGGAGTGTAGGTAGCGGGAGCTACGAGCAGTACTTC
many,TRBJ2-7,TRBV29-1,TRBD1,CSAVGAGGYEQYF,TGCAGCGCCGTCGGGGCAGGGGGCTACGAGCAGTACTTC
many,TRBJ1-1,TRBV19,-,CASSIEADTEAFF,TGTGCCAGTAGTATAGAAGCGGACACTGAAGCTTTCTTT
few,TRBJ2-7,TRBV12-3/TRBV12-4,TRBD2,CASSPSPGLAGNYEQYF,TGTGCCAGCAGCCCCTCCCCGGGACTAGCGGGAAACTACGAGCAGTACTTC
-,TRBJ1-3,TRBV20-1,TRBD1,CSAEGAWDRSSGNTIYF,TGCAGTGCTGAGGGGGCTTGGGACAGAAGCTCTGGAAACACCATATATTTT
-,TRBJ2-7,TRBV2,TRBD1,CASSGGQGGTKTYEQYF,TGTGCCAGCAGTGGTGGACAGGGGGGCACAAAGACCTACGAGCAGTACTTC
many,TRBJ1-1,TRBV7-6,-,CASSLGWEGTEAFF,TGTGCCAGCAGCTTAGGATGGGAGGGCACTGAAGCTTTCTTT
few,TRBJ2-3,TRBV5-1,TRBD2,CASSSGLAGNTDTQYF,TGCGCCAGCAGCTCCGGACTAGCGGGGAACACAGATACGCAGTATTTT
many,TRBJ2-2,TRBV6-5,TRBD2,CASSYSIFAGEGVNGELFF,TGTGCCAGCAGTTACTCGATATTTGCGGGAGAGGGTGTGAACGGGGAGCTGTTTTTT
many,TRBJ2-7,TRBV7-2,-,CASRNEVQYF,TGTGCCAGCAGAAACGAGGTGCAGTACTTC
many,TRBJ2-7,TRBV7-2,TRBD2,CASSWTSGWGNEQYF,TGTGCCAGCAGCTGGACTAGCGGGTGGGGCAACGAGCAGTACTTC
many,TRBJ1-2,TRBV7-2,-,CASSLGRGVDYGYTF,TGTGCCAGCAGCTTAGGACGGGGGGTGGACTATGGCTACACCTTC
many,TRBJ2-7,TRBV7-2,TRBD2,CASSAQRGRYEQYF,TGTGCCAGCAGCGCTCAGCGGGGGCGCTACGAGCAGTACTTC
many,TRBJ2-3,TRBV20-1,-,CSALPRAVDTQYF,TGCAGTGCTCTTCCAAGGGCCGTAGATACGCAGTATTTT
many,TRBJ2-3,TRBV5-6,TRBD2,CASSWSGRATDTQYF,TGTGCCAGCAGCTGGAGCGGGAGAGCCACAGATACGCAGTATTTT
many,TRBJ2-5,TRBV7-6,-,CASRRGAQETQYF,TGTGCCAGCAGGAGAGGAGCCCAAGAGACCCAGTACTTC
few,TRBJ1-2,TRBV2,TRBD1,CASSERRTGDGYTF,TGTGCCAGCAGTGAAAGGCGGACAGGAGACGGCTACACCTTC
many,TRBJ1-2,TRBV11-3,-,CASSSKMASYTF,TGTGCCAGCAGCTCGAAAATGGCGAGCTACACCTTC
-,TRBJ2-3,TRBV29-1,-,CSVGDTQYF,TGCAGCGTTGGAGATACGCAGTATTTT
many,TRBJ1-3,TRBV7-2,-,CASSLAGSGNTIYF,TGTGCCAGCAGCTTAGCGGGGTCTGGAAACACCATATATTTT
many,TRBJ2-5,TRBV7-8,TRBD1,CASSLGQGRGETQYF,TGTGCCAGCAGCCTGGGACAGGGCCGGGGGGAGACCCAGTACTTC
-,TRBJ2-1,TRBV18,TRBD2,CASSPPVAVAGLYNEQFF,TGTGCCAGCTCACCACCAGTGGCAGTAGCGGGACTGTACAATGAGCAGTTCTTC
-,TRBJ1-6,TRBV7-9,-,CASSSRRVPIPLHF,TGTGCCAGCAGCTCTCGCCGGGTACCAATACCCCTCCACTTT
many,TRBJ2-1,TRBV7-2,TRBD2,CASSLVAGGVGEQFF,TGTGCCAGCAGCTTAGTGGCGGGGGGAGTGGGGGAGCAGTTCTTC
few,TRBJ2-7,TRBV7-6,-,CASSLETHYEQYF,TGTGCCAGCAGCTTAGAGACGCACTACGAGCAGTACTTC